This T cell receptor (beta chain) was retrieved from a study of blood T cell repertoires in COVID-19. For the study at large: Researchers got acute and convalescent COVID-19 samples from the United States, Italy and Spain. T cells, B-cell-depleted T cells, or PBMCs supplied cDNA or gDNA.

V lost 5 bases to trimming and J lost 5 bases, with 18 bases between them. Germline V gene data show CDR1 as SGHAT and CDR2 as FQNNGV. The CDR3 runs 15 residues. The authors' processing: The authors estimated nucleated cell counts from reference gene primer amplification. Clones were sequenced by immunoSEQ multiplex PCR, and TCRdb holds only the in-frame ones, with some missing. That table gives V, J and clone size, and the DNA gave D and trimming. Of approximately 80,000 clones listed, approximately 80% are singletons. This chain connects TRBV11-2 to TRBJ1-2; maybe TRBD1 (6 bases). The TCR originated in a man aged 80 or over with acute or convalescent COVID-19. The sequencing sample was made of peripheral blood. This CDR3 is CASSITRGPGYGYTF. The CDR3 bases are TGTGCCAGCAGCATCACCAGGGGACCTGGGTATGGCTACACCTTC.